This T cell receptor (beta chain) was sequenced during a study of early T cells in non-severe SARS-CoV-2 infection. Study in general: Bulk RNA from unsorted whole blood was sequenced; chains were unpaired.

Study-level results: Matching with VDJdb favored anti-spike CD8 responses (missing private and CD4 specificities).

In germline, CDR1 is MDHEN, CDR2 SYDVKM. Trimming left V 5 bases short and J 6 bases short, with 8 bases between. The CDR3 length is 11 residues. As concerns this clonotype: What it binds is not known.

Tagging with unique molecular identifiers was applied to individual cDNA molecules. TCRdb reprocessed the 5' RACE reads with MiXCR, giving one entry per CDR3 protein. The data hold more than 55,000 distinct CDR3 sequences, with approximately 6.1% observed a single time. The sequence was collected from an adult who was a healthcare worker with PCR-confirmed SARS-CoV-2 infection or an uninfected control (not recorded which). The chain couples TRBV28 to TRBJ2-7; maybe TRBD1 (6 bases). The sample in question was whole blood, obtained at baseline. The CDR3 spells CASSTGIEQYF. The CDR3 nucleotides read TGTGCCAGCAGTACAGGGATCGAGCAGTACTTC.